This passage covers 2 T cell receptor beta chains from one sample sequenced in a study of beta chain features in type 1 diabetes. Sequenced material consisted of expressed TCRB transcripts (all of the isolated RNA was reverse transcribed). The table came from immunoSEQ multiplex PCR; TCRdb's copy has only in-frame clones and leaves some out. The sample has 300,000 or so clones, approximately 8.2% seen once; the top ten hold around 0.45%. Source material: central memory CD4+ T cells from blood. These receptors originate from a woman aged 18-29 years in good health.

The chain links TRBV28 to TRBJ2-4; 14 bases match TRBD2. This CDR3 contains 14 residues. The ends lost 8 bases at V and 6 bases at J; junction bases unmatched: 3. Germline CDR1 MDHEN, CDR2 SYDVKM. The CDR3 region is CASVGLAGGNIQYF. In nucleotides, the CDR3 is TGTGCCAGCGTCGGACTAGCGGGAGGAAACATTCAGTACTTC.

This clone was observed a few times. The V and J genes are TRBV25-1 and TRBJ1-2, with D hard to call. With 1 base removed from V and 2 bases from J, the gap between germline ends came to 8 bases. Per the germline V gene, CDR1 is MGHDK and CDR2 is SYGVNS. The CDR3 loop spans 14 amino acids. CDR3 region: CASSEFLQNYGYTF. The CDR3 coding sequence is TGTGCCAGCAGTGAATTTCTCCAGAACTATGGCTACACCTTC.